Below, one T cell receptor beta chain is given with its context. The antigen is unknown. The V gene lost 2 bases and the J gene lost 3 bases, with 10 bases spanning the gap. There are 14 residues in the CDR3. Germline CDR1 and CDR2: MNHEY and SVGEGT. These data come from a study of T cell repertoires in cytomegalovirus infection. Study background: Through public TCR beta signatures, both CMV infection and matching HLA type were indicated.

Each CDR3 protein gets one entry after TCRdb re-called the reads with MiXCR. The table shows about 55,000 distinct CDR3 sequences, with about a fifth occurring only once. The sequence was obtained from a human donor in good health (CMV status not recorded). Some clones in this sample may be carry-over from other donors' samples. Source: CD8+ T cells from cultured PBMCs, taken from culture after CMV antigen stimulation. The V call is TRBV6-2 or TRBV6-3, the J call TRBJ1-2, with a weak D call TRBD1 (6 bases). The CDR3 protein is CASSYATGYYGYTF. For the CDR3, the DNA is TGTGCCAGCAGTTACGCAACAGGGTACTATGGCTACACCTTC.